This TCR beta chain was captured in a study of persistence of HIV-infected CD4 T cells (dated by TCRdb to 2018 to 2021). Regarding the study in general: Suppressive ART had been received by participants for a median of roughly 8 years. Peripheral blood samples of up to about 180 mL were taken at multiple time points, with the exception of two participants who underwent leukapheresis at a single time point. For the TCR cluster analysis across participants, 8 or 9 participants were included for CMV and six or seven participants for Gag. The clonality of all cells in each sorted population was measured by TCRbeta sequencing, and the clonality of infected cells was measured by proviral sequencing. CMV- and HIV-1 Gag-responding CD4+ T cells were isolated from ART-treated individuals so that antigen-driven clonal expansion of HIV-1-infected cells could be examined.

Results the study describes overall, beyond this receptor: TCRbeta richness in CMV- and Gag-responding cells was significantly lower than in anti-CD3/anti-CD28-responding cells; CMV-responding cells had higher oligoclonality than CD3/CD28-stimulated and Gag-responding cells. Because the TCR analyses were done in bulk, restricting them to just the rare CMV-responding cells that actually carried HIV-1 proviruses was not possible. Antigen-responding cells were enriched for expanded CDR3beta sequences that were degenerate, which suggests that CD4+ responses to CMV and Gag underwent convergent selection. Within the same sorted populations, how oligoclonal the TCRs were correlated with how oligoclonal the proviruses were. Only a small number of individuals took part in the study, and only a limited range of antigens was tested.

TCRbeta repertoires were sequenced from genomic DNA with the immunoSEQ hsTCRB assay version 4 in survey mode. Genomic DNA was diluted to 10 ng/uL, using up to 1 ug per sample for TCRbeta sequencing. In the source study's methods: TCRbeta data were analyzed in ImmunoSeq Analyzer 3.0, with diversity computed on productive nucleotide rearrangements. Using the Immunarch R package, the improved Chao index served to estimate lower-bound TCR diversity and the Gini coefficient served to estimate clonality. Different nucleotide rearrangements encoding the same CDR3beta amino acid sequence were treated as distinct clonotypes. Differential abundance analysis found TCRbeta sequences that were significantly enriched in antigen-responding cells compared with anti-CD3/anti-CD28-activated cells. GLIPH2 clustered TCRs by predicted peptide-MHC specificity, both within individual participants and across merged participant data sets. TCRdb stores this immuneACCESS table with in-frame sequences only. Part of the clones is absent; in the studies checked, under half of the shortfall reflects unresolved V genes, and no reason is known for the rest. The V and J calls and clone size come from that table; D and trimming were worked out from the DNA. The sample table shows 15,000 to 20,000 clones, and 78% are seen once. Roughly 6.4% of the sample comes from the top ten.

The treatment or condition label corresponds to: suppressive antiretroviral therapy. Cells were stimulated with lysates of CMV-infected fibroblasts at roughly 11 ug/mL. Sorting of responding CD4+ T cells was based on upregulation of both CD40 ligand and CD69. Participants were HIV-1-infected adults who started suppressive ART during chronic infection. Plasma HIV-1 RNA had been undetectable (below 50 copies/mL) in participants for at least 4 years. To be included, participants needed a CD4+ T cell count above 400 cells/uL and a positive CMV serology. Before stimulation, PBMCs were isolated using density centrifugation and then depleted of CD8+ T cells. Stimulation of CD8-depleted PBMCs was carried out for approximately 20 hours with anti-CD28/CD49d costimulation, CD40-blocking antibody and enfuvirtide, to prevent new infections. Cell sorting was performed on a Beckman Coulter MoFlo Legacy or XDP sorter, and dead cells were excluded with propidium iodide. For samples with more than one million cells, genomic DNA was extracted with the QIAamp DNA Mini Kit, and for all other samples the Quick-DNA Microprep Kit was used.

The V and J ends are trimmed by 0 bases and 0 bases, leaving 9 bases between them. The CDR3 runs 16 residues from the cysteine to the phenylalanine. Only the CDR3 DNA stays, 48 bases, in frame from base 1. CDR1 and CDR2, per the germline V gene (reference sequence), are LNHNV and YYDKDF. Notes on this clone: Its antigen remains undetermined. Base qualities are not recorded, but no much larger clone differs from it by a single base.

The receptor's source is an adult man with HIV who was CMV-seropositive. This sample comprised CD4+ T cells sorted from PBMCs after roughly 18-hour stimulation, obtained from a patient who received antiretroviral therapy. This sample's cell subset or site label indicates: CD40L+CD69+ CD4 T cells responding to CMV lysate. The chain was built from TRBV15 and TRBJ1-3, with the D gene uncertain. The CDR3 here reads CATSRDRESSGNTIYF. The base sequence is TGTGCCACCAGCAGAGATCGTGAGAGCTCTGGAAACACCATATATTTT.